A few counts support the clone carrying this TCR beta chain. Its antigen is still unknown. Clones were read by immunoSEQ multiplex PCR, and TCRdb kept only the in-frame ones, dropping some. Found here are about 12,000 clones, about three fifths of them singletons; the top ten hold around 17%. Trimming removed 5 bases from V and 2 bases from J, with 9 bases in between. Germline CDR1 and CDR2: SEHNR and FQNEAQ (reference sequence). The CDR3 is made up of 13 amino acids. The data are from a study of chemoradiotherapy in HPV16-positive cancers. Study-wide results and caveats: For HPV16-positive patients, expanding HPV-responsive T cells associated with longer recurrence-free survival. During treatment, candidate HPV-specific clones and E7-related motifs expanded in tumor.

The specimen was collected from a patient who underwent chemoradiotherapy. V is TRBV7-9 and J is TRBJ1-2; D is uncertain. The sequence came from a human donor with HPV-associated anogenital cancer. The CDR3 region is CASSPSDNYGYTF. The CDR3 nucleotides read TGTGCCAGCAGCCCGTCCGACAACTATGGCTACACCTTC.